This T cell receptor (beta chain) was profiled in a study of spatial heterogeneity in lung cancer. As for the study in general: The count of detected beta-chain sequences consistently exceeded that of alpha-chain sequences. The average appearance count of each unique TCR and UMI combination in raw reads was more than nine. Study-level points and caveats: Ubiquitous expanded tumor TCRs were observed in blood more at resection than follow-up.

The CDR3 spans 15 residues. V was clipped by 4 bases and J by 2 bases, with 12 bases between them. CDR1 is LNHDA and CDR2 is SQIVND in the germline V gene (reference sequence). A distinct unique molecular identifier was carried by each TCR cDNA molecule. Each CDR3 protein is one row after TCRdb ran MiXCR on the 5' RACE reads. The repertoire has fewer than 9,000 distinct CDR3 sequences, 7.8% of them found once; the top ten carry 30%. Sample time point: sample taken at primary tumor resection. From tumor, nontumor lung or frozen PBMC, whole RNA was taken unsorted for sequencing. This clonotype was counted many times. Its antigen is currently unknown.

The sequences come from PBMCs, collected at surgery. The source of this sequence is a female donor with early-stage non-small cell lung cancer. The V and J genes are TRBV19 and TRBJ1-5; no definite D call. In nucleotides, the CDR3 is TGTGCCAGTAGTAATGAGGGCAGTGGCAATCAGCCCCAGCATTTT. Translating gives CASSNEGSGNQPQHF. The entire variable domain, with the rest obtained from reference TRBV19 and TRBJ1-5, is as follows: DGGITQSPKYLFRKEGQNVTLSCEQNLNHDAMYWYRQDPGQGLRLIYYSQIVNDFQKGDIAEGYSVSREKKESFPLTVTSAQKNPTAFYLCASSNEGSGNQPQHFGDGTRLSIL.